The clone carrying this T cell receptor beta chain appeared many times. The antigen is unknown. TCRdb used MiXCR to reprocess the reads, holding one entry per CDR3 protein. The sample lists about 310,000 distinct CDR3 sequences, around 9.6% occurring once. The record originates from a study of T cell repertoires in cytomegalovirus infection. Study conclusions and caveats: Cumulated frequencies of public TCR beta families served to identify carriers of CMV plus the relevant HLA.

The specimen was PBMCs. This clonotype was sampled from a human donor in good health (CMV status not recorded). Some clones in this sample may be carry-over from other donors' samples.

This CDR3 is CASSPSGGTGNTIYF. The CDR3 nucleotides read TGTGCCAGCAGTCCTTCAGGGGGGACTGGAAACACCATATATTTT. The genes are TRBV6-1 and TRBJ1-3; 7 nucleotides line up with TRBD1. Germline V lookup: CDR1 MNHNS, CDR2 SASEGT. Trimming cost V 5 bases and J 2 bases; bases outside gene matches: 6. This CDR3 region has 15 residues.